Following are 21 T cell receptor beta chains from one sample sequenced in a study of blood T cells in healthy people across ages. A J-beta primer mix and a sample-barcoded 5' primer were used in a second PCR of roughly 7 to 12 cycles. TCRdb reprocessed the 5' RACE reads via MiXCR and lists one record per CDR3 protein. The sample has over 450,000 distinct CDR3 sequences, around 24% seen once. The same specimen was also included in a second study, on T cells of mothers and their children.

The specimen sequenced was blood. The receptors were gathered from a boy aged 5 to 17 in good health.

This sequence joins TRBV7-6 and TRBJ1-5; TRBD1 matches at 8 bases. The CDR3 loop spans 16 amino acids. Germline CDR1 reads SGHVS; CDR2 reads FNYEAQ. Trimming removed 0 bases from V and 7 bases from J; junction bases left unmatched: 8. CDR3 loop: CASSLATGGGRQPQHF. The CDR3, as DNA: TGTGCCAGCAGCTTAGCAACAGGGGGAGGACGGCAGCCCCAGCATTTT.

The V call is TRBV27, the J call TRBJ2-5, with 8 bases that match TRBD1. The DNA end favors TRBJ2-7, so the J call may be wrong. The CDR3 is made up of 13 amino acids. CDR1 MNHEY and CDR2 SMNVEV come from the germline V gene (reference sequence). CDR3 sequence: CASSSGTGHEQYF. The CDR3, as DNA: TGTGCCAGCAGTTCCGGGACAGGCCACGAGCAGTACTTC.

The chain links TRBV27 to TRBJ1-1; TRBD1 matches at 9 bases. V lost 6 bases, J lost 5 bases, and 10 bases stayed unmatched. Germline V lookup: CDR1 MNHEY, CDR2 SMNVEV (reference sequence). The CDR3 runs 15 residues. Here the CDR3 DNA reads TGTGCCAGCAGATTGACAGGGGGTCAATATACTGAAGCTTTCTTT. It translates to CASRLTGGQYTEAFF.

The rearrangement joins TRBV4-3 to TRBJ1-2; D gene ambiguous. Germline V lookup: CDR1 LGHNA, CDR2 YSLEER. The CDR3 runs 14 residues. V dropped 1 base and J dropped 4 bases, with 10 bases sitting between them. CDR3 coding DNA: TGCGCCAGCAGCCAAGGCCGCGCAGGCTATGGCTACACCTTC. It specifies CASSQGRAGYGYTF.

The chain combines TRBV2 with TRBJ1-5; 9 nucleotides align to TRBD1. The CDR3 has 15 amino acids. V lost 6 bases, J lost 1 base, and 4 bases stayed unmatched. Germline CDR1 SNHLY, CDR2 FYNNEI. The CDR3 DNA sequence: TGTGCCAGCAGCCCAGGACAGGGGAGCAATCAGCCCCAGCATTTT. Encoded protein: CASSPGQGSNQPQHF. Combining the CDR3 with reference TRBV2 and TRBJ1-5 gives the whole variable domain EPEVTQTPSHQVTQMGQEVILRCVPISNHLYFYWYRQILGQKVEFLVSFYNNEISEKSEIFDDQFSVERPDGSNFTLKIRSTKLEDSAMYFCASSPGQGSNQPQHFGDGTRLSIL.

This clonotype showed up just a few times. The V and J genes are TRBV6-2 or TRBV6-3 and TRBJ2-2; a weak D match, TRBD1 (5 bases). Deletions cut 7 bases from V and 2 bases from J, with 11 bases between. This CDR3 has 14 amino acids. Germline CDR1 reads MNHEY; CDR2 reads SVGEGT. Written as DNA, the CDR3 is TGTGCCAGCAATGGGGCTTATAACACCGGGGAGCTGTTTTTT. Translating it yields CASNGAYNTGELFF.

This clonotype was counted a few times. At one end the junction does not follow the germline gene, possibly because of a read error. The chain employs TRBV27 and TRBJ1-1; 8 nucleotides match TRBD1. The CDR3 is 14 amino acids. Germline loops: CDR1 MNHEY, CDR2 SMNVEV (reference sequence). The DNA of the CDR3 is TGTGCCAGCAATTTACAGGGGGTTGGAACTGAAGCTTTCTTT. Amino acids: CASNLQGVGTEAFF.

The chain has TRBV9 and TRBJ2-1; D is possibly TRBD2 (6 bases). The CDR3 consists of 17 residues. Trimming stripped 3 bases from V and 5 bases from J, with 21 bases between. CDR1 is SGDLS and CDR2 is YYNGEE in the germline V gene. The CDR3 loop is CASSAHPGLGSHNEQFF. CDR3 in DNA: TGTGCCAGCAGCGCCCATCCGGGACTGGGTTCCCACAATGAGCAGTTCTTC.

V gene TRBV5-1 combines with J gene TRBJ2-5; 12 bases are shared with TRBD2. The CDR3 sequence is 18 residues long. The V and J ends lost 0 bases and 1 base, in that order; junction bases with no gene match: 7. The germline CDR1 and CDR2 sequences are SGHRS and YFSETQ. The CDR3 nucleotides read TGCGCCAGCAGCTTGGCTGGACTAGCGGGATTCACCCAAGAGACCCAGTACTTC. As protein: CASSLAGLAGFTQETQYF.

V usage is TRBV20-1 and J usage is TRBJ2-5; 9 bases map to TRBD2. The J call is uncertain, as TRBJ2-1 better fits the DNA end. In germline, CDR1 is DFQATT, CDR2 SNEGSKA (reference sequence). The CDR3 totals 16 residues. The CDR3 DNA is TGCAGTGCTAGACCCATGACACTAGCGGGTGGCGTAGAGCAGTTCTTC. As protein: CSARPMTLAGGVEQFF.

The chain joins TRBV3-1 to TRBJ2-1; 8 bases map to TRBD2. The germline gives CDR1 LGHDT, CDR2 YNNKEL (reference sequence). This CDR3 has 16 amino acids. V was clipped by 4 bases and J by 3 bases; unmatched bases: 8. The CDR3, as DNA: TGTGCCAGCAGCCCCATGGCGGGAGGCTTCTACAATGAGCAGTTCTTC. Translating gives CASSPMAGGFYNEQFF.

This clonotype was seen more than once but under ten times. The chain recombines TRBV20-1 with TRBJ1-2, with 8 positions matching TRBD1. CDR3 length: 17 amino acids. Germline lookup yields CDR1 DFQATT and CDR2 SNEGSKA (reference sequence). CDR3 region: CSLPTPGQEFSGYGYTF. CDR3 DNA sequence: TGCAGCCTCCCAACCCCGGGACAGGAATTTTCAGGCTATGGCTACACCTTC.

This clonotype has only a few counts. The V and J genes are TRBV6-5 and TRBJ1-6; the D gene is possibly TRBD1 (5 bases). CDR3 length equals 18 residues. V dropped 0 bases and J dropped 0 bases, with 12 bases sitting between them. Germline V lookup: CDR1 MNHEY, CDR2 SVGAGI. The CDR3 bases are TGTGCCAGCAGTTACTCGGGCGGGGCGAGCTCCTATAATTCACCCCTCCACTTT. Its protein product is CASSYSGGASSYNSPLHF.

This rearrangement joins TRBV20-1 to TRBJ2-3; D is ambiguous. Germline V lookup: CDR1 DFQATT, CDR2 SNEGSKA (reference sequence). CDR3 size: 14 residues. V lost 0 bases to trimming and J lost 2 bases, with 9 bases between them. CDR3 in DNA: TGCAGTGCTAGAGATGGGGAATCCACAGATACGCAGTATTTT. Translation: CSARDGESTDTQYF.

This chain uses TRBV9 with TRBJ2-5, with D unresolved. Germline V gene data show CDR1 as SGDLS and CDR2 as YYNGEE. With 0 bases removed from V and 2 bases from J, the gap between germline ends came to 8 bases. This CDR3 spans 14 amino acids. The CDR3 protein is CASSVEPEQETQYF. CDR3 sequence (DNA): TGTGCCAGCAGCGTAGAACCGGAACAAGAGACCCAGTACTTC.

This clonotype was detected a few times. V and J are TRBV6-2 or TRBV6-3 and TRBJ2-5; D gene uncertain. The closer fit of TRBJ2-7 to the DNA end suggests the J call may be wrong. Germline V gene sequence: CDR1 MNHEY, CDR2 SVGEGT. This CDR3 spans 14 amino acids. Written as DNA, the CDR3 is TGTGCCAGCAGTTACTTCGGCATTACCTACGAGCAGTACTTC. It yields the protein CASSYFGITYEQYF.

This clonotype was recorded at least ten times. This chain connects TRBV20-1 to TRBJ1-4; no definite D call. Germline CDR1 reads DFQATT; CDR2 reads SNEGSKA (reference sequence). V lost 1 base to trimming and J lost 3 bases, with 9 bases between them. The CDR3 consists of 14 residues. The chain's CDR3 is CSARVWGANEKLFF. In nucleotides, the CDR3 is TGCAGTGCTAGAGTTTGGGGAGCTAATGAAAAACTGTTTTTT.

The rearrangement links TRBV29-1 to TRBJ1-1; 9 bases are a match to TRBD1. This CDR3 has 12 residues. Germline CDR1 reads SQVTM; CDR2 reads ANQGSEA. Unmatched junction bases numbered 4, after V lost 5 bases and J lost 6 bases. Here the CDR3 reads CSVPGDRAEAFF. The CDR3 DNA reads TGCAGCGTTCCGGGGGACAGGGCTGAAGCTTTCTTT.

This clonotype was observed a few times. V usage is TRBV11-2 and J usage is TRBJ2-7, with D unresolved. V was clipped by 0 bases and J by 0 bases, with 18 bases between them. Germline V gives CDR1 SGHAT, CDR2 FQNNGV. The CDR3 totals 18 residues. CDR3 nucleotide sequence: TGTGCCAGCAGCTTAGAGAGGAATGTAGGGTTCTACTCCTACGAGCAGTACTTC. Translated, it gives CASSLERNVGFYSYEQYF.

This clonotype was detected a few times. The gene calls are TRBV20-1 and TRBJ2-1; D is unresolved. V lost 5 bases and J 6 bases, leaving 11 bases between the germline ends. The germline gives CDR1 DFQATT, CDR2 SNEGSKA (reference sequence). The CDR3 is made up of 12 amino acids. The CDR3, as DNA: TGCAGTGCTCCGACCCAAATCAATGAGCAGTTCTTC. It is translated as CSAPTQINEQFF.

This chain uses TRBV4-2 with TRBJ2-7; 15 bases agree with TRBD2. Germline CDR1 and CDR2: LGHNA and YNFKEQ. The junction had 4 bases not matched to a gene; V was cut back by 0 bases and J by 7 bases. The CDR3 consists of 16 residues. The CDR3 loop reads CASSQEGGLAGGEQYF. The CDR3 bases are TGTGCCAGCAGCCAAGAAGGGGGACTAGCGGGAGGTGAGCAGTACTTC.